The clone carrying this T cell receptor (beta chain) was detected a few times. The sample comes from a study of regulatory T cells in long-lasting Graves disease. Time point: newly diagnosed GD, antithyroid drugs for less than 3 months. Following extraction of RNA from PBMCs, that RNA was used to make the TCR library. Germline V lookup: CDR1 DFQATT, CDR2 SNEGSKA (reference sequence). V lost 3 bases and J lost 8, with 20 bases in between. This CDR3 spans 15 amino acids. For TCR beta, libraries came from iRepertoire HTBI primers and Arm-PCR of CDR3 regions. TCRdb reprocessed the multiplex PCR reads with MiXCR, giving one entry per CDR3 protein. The sample records approximately 390,000 distinct CDR3 sequences, about a sixth being singletons. This same sample was also part of a study on T cells in Graves' hyperthyroidism and ophthalmopathy. That publication notes: The HTBI primer set drove a first-round RT-PCR of the TCR CDR3.

This sample comprised peripheral blood mononuclear cells (PBMCs), obtained at new diagnosis, from a patient treated with antithyroid drugs. The chain uses TRBV20-1 and TRBJ1-5; weak D call: TRBD1 (6 bases). This clonotype originated in a woman younger than 35 with Graves disease. The CDR3 loop is CSARNRDTLGKPQHF. The CDR3 DNA sequence: TGCAGTGCTAGGAACCGGGACACTCTTGGGAAGCCCCAGCATTTT.